This T cell receptor (beta chain) was sequenced in a study of shared clonotypes between healthy human individuals. Here immunoSEQ multiplex PCR was the method, and the copy in TCRdb shows in-frame clones only, minus some. The table lists some 2.1 million clones, 95% of them singletons, with roughly 0.13% in the top ten. Germline-derived CDR1 and CDR2 are MNHNY and SVGAGI (reference sequence). This CDR3 has 14 amino acids. V gave up 5 bases and J gave up 7 bases; unmatched junction bases: 10. The V gene is TRBV6-6, the J gene TRBJ1-2, with 7 positions matching TRBD1. Material for sequencing was naive CD4+ T cells sorted from blood. Described subset: CD45RA+ positively selected. This sequence was found in a young man in good health. CDR3 coding DNA: TGTGCCAGCAGTCCTCGACAGGGTGTATTTGGCTACACCTTC. As protein: CASSPRQGVFGYTF.